The rows below give T cell receptor beta chains drawn from one sample of a study of cytomegalovirus exposure and HLA in healthy donors. Clones were sequenced by immunoSEQ multiplex PCR, and TCRdb holds only the in-frame ones, with some missing. The sample has about 90,000 clones, 55% to 70% seen once. Sequencing used PBMCs. Receptor source: a woman aged 50 to 60 in good health and CMV-seropositive. CDR3s include the opening cysteine and the closing phenylalanine or tryptophan. A D gene is named only where the DNA matches it firmly. Size is omitted from some rows. Given values are once, few, many or a class for expanded clones.

v_call	j_call	d_call	clone_size	cdr3_aa	cdr3_nt
TRBV2	TRBJ2-2	.	.	CASGEPPGQLFF	TGTGCCAGCGGGGAGCCCCCCGGACAGCTGTTTTTT
TRBV7-9	TRBJ2-6	.	.	CASSASGGWANVLTF	TGTGCCAGCAGCGCGAGCGGTGGCTGGGCCAACGTCCTGACTTTC
TRBV4-1	TRBJ2-3	.	.	CASSQDTIRDSSTDTQYF	TGCGCCAGCAGCCAAGATACGATAAGGGACTCATCTACAGATACGCAGTATTTT
TRBV7-9	TRBJ1-2	.	few	CASSSTADHYGYTF	TGTGCCAGCAGCTCGACAGCTGACCATTATGGCTACACCTTC
TRBV29-1	TRBJ2-3	TRBD2	.	CSVEEPSGGADTQYF	TGCAGCGTTGAAGAACCTAGCGGGGGGGCCGATACGCAGTATTTT
TRBV19	TRBJ1-5	.	.	CASSIEPGRQPQHF	TGTGCCAGTAGTATAGAGCCAGGGCGTCAGCCCCAGCATTTT
TRBV29-1	TRBJ2-3	.	once	CSVEARALGGTDTQYF	TGCAGCGTTGAAGCCCGGGCACTCGGGGGCACAGATACGCAGTATTTT
TRBV7-9	TRBJ1-5	.	.	CASSLGADTQPQHF	TGTGCCAGCAGCTTGGGTGCGGACACTCAGCCCCAGCATTTT
TRBV5-1	TRBJ2-5	TRBD1	.	CASSGGDRGQQETQYF	TGCGCCAGCAGCGGGGGGGACAGGGGTCAACAAGAGACCCAGTACTTC
TRBV4-3	TRBJ1-2	.	.	CASSQDRGGYGYTF	TGCGCCAGCAGCCAAGATCGGGGGGGCTATGGCTACACCTTC
TRBV11-2	TRBJ2-5	TRBD1	.	CASSSYRGLTQYF	TGTGCCAGCAGCTCTTACAGGGGGCTGACCCAGTACTTC
TRBV5-1	TRBJ2-5	.	.	CASSLAGQGETQYF	TGCGCCAGCAGCTTGGCTGGGCAGGGAGAGACCCAGTACTTC
TRBV5-1	TRBJ2-3	.	few	CASSRTGQLDTQYF	TGCGCCAGCAGCCGTACTGGGCAGTTGGATACGCAGTATTTT
TRBV6-5	TRBJ2-5	TRBD1	.	CASRTGGSKTQYF	TGTGCCAGCAGGACAGGGGGCAGCAAGACCCAGTACTTC
TRBV6-5	TRBJ1-2	.	few	CASSYAGNLYGYTF	TGTGCCAGCAGTTATGCGGGGAACCTCTATGGCTACACCTTC
TRBV27	TRBJ2-5	.	.	CASSFASKRGETQYF	TGTGCCAGCAGTTTTGCCTCAAAAAGGGGGGAGACCCAGTACTTC